This T cell receptor beta chain originates from a study of cytotoxic CD8 clonotypes in ibrutinib-treated CLL. Profiled with immunoSEQ multiplex PCR; TCRdb holds only in-frame clones, not every one. The sample holds 20,000 or so clones, 70% to 80% seen once. This CDR3 has 14 amino acids. V lost 1 base, J lost 4 bases, and 10 bases lay in between. Germline CDR1 WSHSY, CDR2 SAAADI. Material: PBMCs, obtained before ibrutinib treatment. The rearrangement uses TRBV10-2 and TRBJ1-1; unclear D gene. This TCR was sampled from a human donor with chronic lymphocytic leukemia. For the CDR3, the DNA is TGCGCCAGCAGTGAGTTTCCCCATTCCACTGAAGCTTTCTTT. Amino acid sequence: CASSEFPHSTEAFF.